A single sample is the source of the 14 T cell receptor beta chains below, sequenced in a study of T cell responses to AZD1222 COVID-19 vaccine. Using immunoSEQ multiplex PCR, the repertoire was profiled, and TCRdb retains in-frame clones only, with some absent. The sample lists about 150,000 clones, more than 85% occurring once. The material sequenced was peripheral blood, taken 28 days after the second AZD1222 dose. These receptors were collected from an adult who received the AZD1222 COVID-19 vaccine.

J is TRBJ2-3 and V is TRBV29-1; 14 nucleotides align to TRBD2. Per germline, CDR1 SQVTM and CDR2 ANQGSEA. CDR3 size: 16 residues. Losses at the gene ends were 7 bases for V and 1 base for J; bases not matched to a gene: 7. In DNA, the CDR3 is TGCAGCGAGGGGACTAGCGGGAGCCCGGGCACAGATACGCAGTATTTT. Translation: CSEGTSGSPGTDTQYF.

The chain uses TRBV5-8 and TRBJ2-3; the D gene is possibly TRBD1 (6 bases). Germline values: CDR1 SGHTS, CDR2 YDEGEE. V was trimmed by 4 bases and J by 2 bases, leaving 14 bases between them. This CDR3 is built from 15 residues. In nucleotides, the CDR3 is TGTGCCAGCAGCCAGGGGCAGGGTCCCACAGATACGCAGTATTTT. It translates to CASSQGQGPTDTQYF.

CDR3 DNA: TGTGCCAGCAGCACAGGGACCTACGAGCAGTACTTC. It encodes CASSTGTYEQYF. V and J are TRBV5-6 and TRBJ2-7; possible D gene TRBD1, 6 bases. The CDR3 loop spans 12 amino acids. The V gene's germline CDR1 is SGHDT and CDR2 YYEEEE. V lost 4 bases to trimming and J lost 2 bases, with 7 bases between them.

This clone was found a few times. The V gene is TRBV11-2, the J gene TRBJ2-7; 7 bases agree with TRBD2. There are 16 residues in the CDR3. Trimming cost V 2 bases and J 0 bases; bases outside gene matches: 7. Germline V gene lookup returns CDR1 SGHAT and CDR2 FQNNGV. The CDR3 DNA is TGTGCCAGCAGCTTATCAAGGCGGGGGAACTCCTACGAGCAGTACTTC. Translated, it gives CASSLSRRGNSYEQYF.

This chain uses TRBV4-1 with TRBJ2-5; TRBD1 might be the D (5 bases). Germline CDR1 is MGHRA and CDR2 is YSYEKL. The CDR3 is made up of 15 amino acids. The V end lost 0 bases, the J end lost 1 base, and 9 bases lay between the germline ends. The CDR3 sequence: CASSQDSGSQETQYF. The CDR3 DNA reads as TGCGCCAGCAGCCAAGATTCAGGGTCCCAAGAGACCCAGTACTTC.

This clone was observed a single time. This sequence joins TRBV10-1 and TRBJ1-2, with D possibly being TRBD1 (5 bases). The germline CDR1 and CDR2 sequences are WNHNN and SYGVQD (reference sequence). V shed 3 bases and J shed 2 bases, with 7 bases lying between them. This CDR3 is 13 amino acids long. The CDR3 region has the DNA TGCGCCAGCAGTGAATCAGGGAACTATGGCTACACCTTC. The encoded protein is CASSESGNYGYTF.

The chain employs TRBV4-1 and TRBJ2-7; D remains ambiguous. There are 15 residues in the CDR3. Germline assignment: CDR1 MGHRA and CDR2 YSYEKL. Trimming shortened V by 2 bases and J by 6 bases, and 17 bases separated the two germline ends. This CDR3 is CASSQYPLSVSEQYF. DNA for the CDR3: TGCGCCAGCAGCCAATATCCCCTTTCGGTTTCCGAGCAGTACTTC.

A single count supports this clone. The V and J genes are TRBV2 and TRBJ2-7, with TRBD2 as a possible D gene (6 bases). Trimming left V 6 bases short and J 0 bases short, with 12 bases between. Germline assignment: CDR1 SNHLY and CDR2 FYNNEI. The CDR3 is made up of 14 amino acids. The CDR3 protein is CASRKTSNSYEQYF. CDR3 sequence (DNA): TGTGCCAGCAGGAAGACTAGTAACTCCTACGAGCAGTACTTC.

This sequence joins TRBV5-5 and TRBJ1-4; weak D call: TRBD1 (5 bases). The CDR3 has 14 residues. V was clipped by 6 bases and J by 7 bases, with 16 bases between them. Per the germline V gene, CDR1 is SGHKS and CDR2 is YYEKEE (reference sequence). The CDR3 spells CASTPIPGSEKLFF. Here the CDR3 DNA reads TGTGCCAGCACTCCCATACCAGGGAGTGAAAAACTGTTTTTT.

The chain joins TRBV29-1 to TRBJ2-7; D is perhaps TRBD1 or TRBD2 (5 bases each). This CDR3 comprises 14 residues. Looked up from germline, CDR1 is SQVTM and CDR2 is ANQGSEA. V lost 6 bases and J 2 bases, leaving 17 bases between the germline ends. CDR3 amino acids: CSVRLGTDTYEQYF. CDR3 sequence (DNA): TGCAGCGTACGCCTCGGGACCGATACCTACGAGCAGTACTTC.

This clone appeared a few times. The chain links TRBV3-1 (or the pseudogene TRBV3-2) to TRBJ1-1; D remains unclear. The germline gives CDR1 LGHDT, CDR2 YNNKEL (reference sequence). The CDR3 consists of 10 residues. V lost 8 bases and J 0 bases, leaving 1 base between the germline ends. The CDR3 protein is CASLNTEAFF. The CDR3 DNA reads TGTGCCAGCTTGAACACTGAAGCTTTCTTT.

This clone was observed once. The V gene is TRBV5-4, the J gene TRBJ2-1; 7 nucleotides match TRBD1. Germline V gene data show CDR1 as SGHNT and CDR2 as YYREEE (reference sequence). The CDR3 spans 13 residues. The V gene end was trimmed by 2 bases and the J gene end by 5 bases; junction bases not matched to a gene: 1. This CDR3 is CASSLDRDNEQFF. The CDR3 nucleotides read TGTGCCAGCAGCTTAGACAGGGACAATGAGCAGTTCTTC.

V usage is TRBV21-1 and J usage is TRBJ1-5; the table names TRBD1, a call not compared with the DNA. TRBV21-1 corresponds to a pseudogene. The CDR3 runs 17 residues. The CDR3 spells CASSTQGTPGQAQPQHF. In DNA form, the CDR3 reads TGTGCCAGCAGCACGCAGGGAACTCCGGGACAAGCTCAGCCCCAGCATTTT.

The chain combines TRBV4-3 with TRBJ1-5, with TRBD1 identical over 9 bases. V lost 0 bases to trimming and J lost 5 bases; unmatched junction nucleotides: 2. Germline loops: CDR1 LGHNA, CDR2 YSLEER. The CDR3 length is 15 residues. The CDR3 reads CASSQDWDRDQPQHF. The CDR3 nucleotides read TGCGCCAGCAGCCAAGACTGGGACAGGGATCAGCCCCAGCATTTT.